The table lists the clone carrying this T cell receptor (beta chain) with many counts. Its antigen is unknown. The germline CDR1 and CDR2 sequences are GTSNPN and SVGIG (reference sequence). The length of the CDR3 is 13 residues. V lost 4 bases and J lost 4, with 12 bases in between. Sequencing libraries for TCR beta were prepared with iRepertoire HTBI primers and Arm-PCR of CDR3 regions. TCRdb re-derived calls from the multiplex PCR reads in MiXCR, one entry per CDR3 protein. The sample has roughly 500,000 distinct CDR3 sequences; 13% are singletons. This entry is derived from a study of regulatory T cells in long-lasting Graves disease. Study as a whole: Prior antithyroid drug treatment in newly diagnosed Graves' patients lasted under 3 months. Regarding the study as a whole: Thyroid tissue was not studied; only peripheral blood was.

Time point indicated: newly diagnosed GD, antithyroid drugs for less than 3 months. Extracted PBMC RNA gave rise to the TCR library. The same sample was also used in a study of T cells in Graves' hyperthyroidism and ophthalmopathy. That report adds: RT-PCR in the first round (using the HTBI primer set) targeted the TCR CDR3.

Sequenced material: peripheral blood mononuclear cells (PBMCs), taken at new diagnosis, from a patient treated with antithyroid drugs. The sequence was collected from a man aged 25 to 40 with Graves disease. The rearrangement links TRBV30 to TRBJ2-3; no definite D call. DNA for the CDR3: TGTGCCTGGATACCCCCCAGAGCAGATACGCAGTATTTT. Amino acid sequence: CAWIPPRADTQYF.